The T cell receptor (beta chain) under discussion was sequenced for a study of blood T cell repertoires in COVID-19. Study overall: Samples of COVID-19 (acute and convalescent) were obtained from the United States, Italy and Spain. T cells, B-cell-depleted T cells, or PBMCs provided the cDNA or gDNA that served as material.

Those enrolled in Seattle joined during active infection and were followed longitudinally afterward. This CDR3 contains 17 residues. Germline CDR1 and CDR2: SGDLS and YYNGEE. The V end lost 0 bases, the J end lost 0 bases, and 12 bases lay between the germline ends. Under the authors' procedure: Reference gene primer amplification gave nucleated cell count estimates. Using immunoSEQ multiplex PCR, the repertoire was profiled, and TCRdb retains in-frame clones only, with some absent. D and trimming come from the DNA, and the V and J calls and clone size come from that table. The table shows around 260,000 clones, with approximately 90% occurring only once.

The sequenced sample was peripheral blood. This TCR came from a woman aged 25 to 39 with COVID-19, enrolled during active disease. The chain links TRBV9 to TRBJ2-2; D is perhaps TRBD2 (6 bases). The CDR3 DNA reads TGTGCCAGCAGCGTAGATGGCGGGATCGCGAACACCGGGGAGCTGTTTTTT. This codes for CASSVDGGIANTGELFF.